The 9 T cell receptor beta chains reported below all come from one sample, sequenced in a study of blood T cells in healthy people across ages. Then a second PCR, running roughly 7 to 12 cycles, was carried out with a sample-barcoded 5' primer and a J-beta primer mix. TCRdb fed the 5' RACE reads into MiXCR, producing one record per CDR3 protein. The repertoire holds about 970,000 distinct CDR3 sequences, with just over 50% as singletons. What was sequenced was blood. These receptors all stem from a woman aged 60-75 years in good health.

This chain links TRBV20-1 with TRBJ1-5, with D maybe TRBD1 (6 bases). Germline values: CDR1 DFQATT, CDR2 SNEGSKA (reference sequence). V was cut by 1 base and J by 3 bases, with 13 bases left in between. The CDR3 covers 15 residues. CDR3 nucleotide sequence: TGCAGTGCTAGAGGGAATACAGGGCCCAATCAGCCCCAGCATTTT. This translates into CSARGNTGPNQPQHF.

The chain has TRBV4-1 and TRBJ2-1, with a weak D call TRBD2 (6 bases). V shed 1 base and J shed 5 bases, with 18 bases lying between them. Per the germline V gene, CDR1 is MGHRA and CDR2 is YSYEKL. This CDR3 spans 17 amino acids. CDR3 in DNA: TGCGCCAGCAGCCAAGCCGTGCGCGGGACTGGAAACAATGAGCAGTTCTTC. Translation gives CASSQAVRGTGNNEQFF.

This chain uses TRBV2 with TRBJ2-7; D may be TRBD2 (6 bases). From germline, CDR1 is SNHLY and CDR2 FYNNEI. V was trimmed by 4 bases and J by 3 bases, leaving 13 bases between them. CDR3 size: 14 residues. The CDR3 here is CASSGEREYYEQYF. CDR3 nucleotide sequence: TGTGCCAGCAGTGGTGAACGGGAGTACTACGAGCAGTACTTC.

This clonotype came up a few times. This chain joins TRBV11-2 and TRBJ2-5, with D perhaps TRBD1 or TRBD2 (5 bases each). The CDR3 has 16 amino acids. V lost 3 bases to trimming and J lost 4 bases, with 18 bases between them. In germline, CDR1 is SGHAT, CDR2 FQNNGV. As DNA, the CDR3 is TGTGCCAGCAGCTTCGAGTTTACGGGGCCCGGAGAGACCCAGTACTTC. Translation: CASSFEFTGPGETQYF.

This clonotype has just a few counts. The rearrangement uses TRBV12-3 or TRBV12-4 and TRBJ2-4; D not certain. The J call may be mistaken, given a closer DNA end match to TRBJ2-7. There are 12 residues in the CDR3. The CDR3 coding sequence is TGTGCCAGCAGTCCGACTTACTACGAGCAGTACTTC. Amino acid sequence: CASSPTYYEQYF.

This sequence joins TRBV5-1 and TRBJ2-3; D gene unclear. Trimming took off 4 bases at V and 2 bases at J, with 20 bases between the two ends. Germline CDR1 is SGHRS and CDR2 is YFSETQ. CDR3 size: 17 residues. This CDR3 reads CASSPGPSQSATDTQYF. In nucleotides, the CDR3 is TGCGCCAGCAGCCCCGGACCTTCACAATCAGCCACAGATACGCAGTATTTT.

This chain uses TRBV7-2 with TRBJ2-1; 7 nucleotides align to TRBD2. This CDR3 comprises 15 residues. Unmatched junction bases numbered 4, after V lost 0 bases and J lost 5 bases. Per the germline V gene, CDR1 is SGHTA and CDR2 is FQGNSA. The CDR3 coding sequence is TGTGCCAGCAGCTTAGCGGGAGGGCCAAACAATGAGCAGTTCTTC. Protein: CASSLAGGPNNEQFF.

The rearrangement links TRBV7-9 to TRBJ1-4, with a weak D call TRBD1 (5 bases). Germline CDR1 SEHNR, CDR2 FQNEAQ (reference sequence). V was trimmed by 4 bases and J by 0 bases, leaving 12 bases between them. This CDR3 contains 16 residues. CDR3 in DNA: TGTGCCAGCAGCTGGGAGGAGGGGCCAACTAATGAAAAACTGTTTTTT. Translating gives CASSWEEGPTNEKLFF.

V is TRBV18 and J is TRBJ2-5; a possible D gene is TRBD2 (5 bases). CDR3 length: 12 residues. Looked up from germline, CDR1 is KGHSH and CDR2 is LQKENI. Trimming shortened V by 1 base and J by 11 bases, and 11 bases separated the two germline ends. The CDR3 DNA is TGTGCCAGCTCACCACAGTCCCGCGGGCAGTACTTC. As protein: CASSPQSRGQYF. The whole variable domain, filled in from reference TRBV18 and TRBJ2-5, reads NAGVMQNPRHLVRRRGQEARLRCSPMKGHSHVYWYRQLPEEGLKFMVYLQKENIIDESGMPKERFSAEFPKEGPSILRIQQVVRGDSAAYFCASSPQSRGQYFGPGTRLLVL.